In this sample, the clone carrying this T cell receptor (beta chain) turned up a few times. What it binds is not known. This entry belongs to a study of blood T cells in healthy people across ages. Using a J-beta primer mix together with a sample-barcoded 5' primer, a second PCR was run for about 7 to 12 cycles. In TCRdb, the 5' RACE reads were re-called with MiXCR into one record per CDR3 protein. The repertoire has roughly 800,000 distinct CDR3 sequences, roughly 25% of them found once; the top ten carry around 9.2%. V lost 0 bases and J lost 3; bases outside the gene matches: 8. From germline, CDR1 is LGHNA and CDR2 YSLEER. CDR3 length equals 17 residues. Study-wide points: Not knowing donor CMV status may have confounded expanded clonotype changes.

The same data also contributed to another study, on T cells of mothers and their children. That paper notes: Each donor was one of three healthy Caucasian mothers or one of their six children.

The sequence was obtained from a boy aged 5-17 years in good health. The material sequenced was blood. This sequence joins TRBV4-3 and TRBJ2-1, with 7 bases fitting TRBD1. CDR3 sequence reads: CASSQDRSPGGYNEQFF. As DNA, the CDR3 is TGCGCCAGCAGCCAAGATCGGTCTCCAGGGGGCTACAATGAGCAGTTCTTC.